What follows are 19 T cell receptor beta chains derived from one specimen sequenced in a study of blood T cell repertoires in COVID-19. Method: immunoSEQ multiplex PCR; TCRdb's copy keeps in-frame clones and lacks some. The table has approximately 230,000 clones, 87% seen once. Sequenced: peripheral blood. Receptors originate from a man aged 18 to 30 with active or convalescent COVID-19.

This chain links TRBV6-2 or TRBV6-3 with TRBJ2-4; D ambiguous. V lost 0 bases and J 0 bases, leaving 9 bases between the germline ends. Germline values: CDR1 MNHEY, CDR2 SVGEGT. The CDR3 runs 16 residues. The CDR3 loop reads CASSYSRRLAKNIQYF. CDR3 DNA: TGTGCCAGCAGTTACTCCCGGAGACTAGCCAAAAACATTCAGTACTTC.

The chain joins TRBV5-1 to TRBJ1-2, with 10 bases aligning to TRBD1. The CDR3 is 15 residues long. Germline V CDR1 and CDR2: SGHRS, YFSETQ. With 1 base clipped from V and 6 bases from J, the junction kept 6 bases outside the gene matches. CDR3 bases: TGCGCCAGCAGCTTGTCTAGGGACAGGGGTAATGGCTACACCTTC. It yields the protein CASSLSRDRGNGYTF.

A note on this clone: The CDR3 end shows no conserved phenylalanine or tryptophan, and so a read error is likely. The limits of the CDR3 on the DNA are not certain, so only TCRdb's listed CDR3 is given. The rearrangement joins TRBV29-1 to TRBJ1-2; the table's D gene call, TRBD1, was not cross checked with the DNA. Per the germline V gene, CDR1 is SQVTM and CDR2 is ANQGSEA. The CDR3 sequence runs 11 residues, both termini included. The CDR3 sequence is CSVGGQVVASS.

The V and J genes are TRBV4-3 and TRBJ2-1; D remains unclear. Per germline, CDR1 LGHNA and CDR2 YSLEER. CDR3 length equals 13 residues. The V end lost 4 bases, the J end lost 8 bases, and 12 bases lay between the germline ends. The CDR3 loop reads CASSLQLGDEQFF. DNA for the CDR3: TGCGCCAGCAGCCTACAACTCGGAGATGAGCAGTTCTTC.

This clone was seen just once. Here the CDR3 reads CASSQDPDYGYTF. The CDR3 bases are TGCGCCAGCAGCCAAGATCCAGATTATGGCTACACCTTC. The J gene is TRBJ1-2, the V gene TRBV4-3, with D unresolved. Germline CDR1 LGHNA, CDR2 YSLEER. Trimming removed 0 bases from V and 5 bases from J, with 7 bases in between. The CDR3 loop spans 13 amino acids.

In DNA, the CDR3 is TGTGCCAGCAACGGACAGGGGGCAGATACGCAGTATTTT. Residues: CASNGQGADTQYF. This rearrangement joins TRBV2 to TRBJ2-3, with 10 bases identical to TRBD1. The CDR3 is 13 residues long. Germline V gene data show CDR1 as SNHLY and CDR2 as FYNNEI. V dropped 7 bases and J dropped 4; count of bases not matched to a gene: 2.

CDR3 DNA sequence: TGTGCCAGCAGCGTAGTCGGGGGATCCGAGGGGGGCTACACCTTC. It specifies CASSVVGGSEGGYTF. The chain combines TRBV9 with TRBJ1-2; D is possibly TRBD1 (5 bases). The CDR3 has 15 residues. The ends were cut back, 0 bases at V and 8 bases at J, with 17 bases in the middle. Germline CDR1 is SGDLS and CDR2 is YYNGEE.

This clone was recorded only once. The gene calls are TRBV19 and TRBJ1-3, with D possibly being TRBD1 (6 bases). The CDR3 has 15 amino acids. V lost 3 bases and J 3 bases, leaving 12 bases between the germline ends. Germline CDR1 reads LNHDA; CDR2 reads SQIVND (reference sequence). Here the CDR3 DNA reads TGTGCCAGTAGTATTCGCGGACAGTTTGGAAACACCATATATTTT. Encoded protein: CASSIRGQFGNTIYF.

The chain joins TRBV29-1 to TRBJ2-5; 9 nucleotides agree with TRBD2. Germline loops: CDR1 SQVTM, CDR2 ANQGSEA. CDR3 length: 15 amino acids. V dropped 5 bases and J dropped 5; count of bases not matched to a gene: 12. This CDR3 reads CSVSLAGPGAETQYF. Written as DNA, the CDR3 is TGCAGCGTTTCACTAGCGGGCCCTGGGGCGGAGACCCAGTACTTC. Variable domain in full (rest from reference TRBV29-1 and TRBJ2-5): SAVISQKPSRDICQRGTSLTIQCQVDSQVTMMFWYRQQPGQSLTLIATANQGSEATYESGFVIDKFPISRPNLTFSTLTVSNMSPEDSSIYLCSVSLAGPGAETQYFGPGTRLLVL.

The J gene is TRBJ2-5, the V gene TRBV6-5; 7 positions match TRBD1. Trimming at V came to 6 bases and at J to 3 bases, leaving 1 base not matched to a gene. This CDR3 is 12 amino acids long. Per germline, CDR1 MNHEY and CDR2 SVGAGI. The CDR3 region is CASRTGKETQYF. As DNA, the CDR3 is TGTGCCAGCAGGACAGGGAAAGAGACCCAGTACTTC.

The chain has TRBV18 and TRBJ2-2, with TRBD1 identical over 9 bases. J gave up 6 bases and V 5 bases, and 4 bases lay outside the gene matches. CDR1 and CDR2 (germline): KGHSH, LQKENI. CDR3 length: 14 amino acids. The CDR3 DNA reads TGTGCCAGCTCAAGAGGGACAGGGTCCGGGGAGCTGTTTTTT. It is translated as CASSRGTGSGELFF.

Here the CDR3 reads CASSISGGKYEQYF. In nucleotides, the CDR3 is TGTGCCAGCAGTATTAGCGGGGGGAAATACGAGCAGTACTTC. The genes are TRBV6-5 and TRBJ2-7, with 10 bases identical to TRBD2. The CDR3 runs 14 residues. In germline, CDR1 is MNHEY, CDR2 SVGAGI. Germline trimming cut 5 bases from V and 4 bases from J; bases unmatched to any gene: 5.

This sequence joins TRBV19 and TRBJ2-3, with a possible D match to TRBD1 (5 bases). Germline V gene lookup returns CDR1 LNHDA and CDR2 SQIVND (reference sequence). The CDR3 is 13 amino acids. The V end lost 4 bases, the J end lost 8 bases, and 13 bases lay between the germline ends. The CDR3, as DNA: TGTGCCAGTAGTACCCAAGACAGTTTTACGCAGTATTTT. Its translation is CASSTQDSFTQYF. The whole variable domain, filled in from reference TRBV19 and TRBJ2-3, reads DGGITQSPKYLFRKEGQNVTLSCEQNLNHDAMYWYRQDPGQGLRLIYYSQIVNDFQKGDIAEGYSVSREKKESFPLTVTSAQKNPTAFYLCASSTQDSFTQYFGPGTRLTVL.

This chain joins TRBV28 and TRBJ2-2; no clear D. The CDR3 contains 13 residues. Trimming cost V 1 base and J 6 bases, with 6 bases left between them. Per the germline V gene, CDR1 is MDHEN and CDR2 is SYDVKM. CDR3 region: CASSLSPAGELFF. The CDR3 DNA reads TGTGCCAGCAGTTTATCCCCGGCCGGGGAGCTGTTTTTT.

The V gene is TRBV2, the J gene TRBJ1-4, with D tentatively TRBD1 (6 bases). Germline assignment: CDR1 SNHLY and CDR2 FYNNEI. Trimming pared 7 bases from V and 5 bases from J, leaving 20 bases between. The CDR3 covers 16 residues. In DNA form, the CDR3 reads TGTGCCAGCACCACACGGATCCGGACAGAGAATGAAAAACTGTTTTTT. Protein sequence: CASTTRIRTENEKLFF.

The chain carries TRBV21-1 and TRBJ2-6; the table's D call, TRBD1, has no DNA check behind it. TRBV21-1 is assigned pseudogene status. The CDR3 is 16 amino acids. CDR3: CASGPRGRPGANVLTF. CDR3 coding DNA: TGTGCCAGCGGTCCCAGGGGGAGGCCTGGGGCCAACGTCCTGACTTTC.

The chain uses TRBV11-3 and TRBJ2-1, with TRBD2 as a possible D gene (6 bases). The CDR3 spans 16 residues. Trimming took off 0 bases at V and 6 bases at J, with 15 bases between the two ends. Germline CDR1 SGHNT, CDR2 YENEEA. The CDR3 loop reads CASSLDGGVESNEQFF. The DNA of the CDR3 is TGTGCCAGCAGCTTAGACGGGGGAGTGGAGAGCAATGAGCAGTTCTTC.

This clone was counted between two and nine times. The chain couples TRBV2 to TRBJ1-1; possible D gene TRBD1, 6 bases. The CDR3 runs 17 residues. Germline CDR1 is SNHLY and CDR2 is FYNNEI. Trimming pared 5 bases from V and 6 bases from J, leaving 25 bases between. The CDR3 is CASSKIPLGQTIAEAFF. CDR3 sequence (DNA): TGTGCCAGCAGTAAGATCCCCCTCGGACAGACTATCGCTGAAGCTTTCTTT. The entire variable domain, with the rest obtained from reference TRBV2 and TRBJ1-1, is as follows: EPEVTQTPSHQVTQMGQEVILRCVPISNHLYFYWYRQILGQKVEFLVSFYNNEISEKSEIFDDQFSVERPDGSNFTLKIRSTKLEDSAMYFCASSKIPLGQTIAEAFFGQGTRLTVV.

This chain connects TRBV10-3 to TRBJ1-6; 9 nucleotides line up with TRBD1. The CDR3 length is 14 residues. The germline V gene has CDR1 ENHRY and CDR2 SYGVKD. J was trimmed by 8 bases and V by 5 bases; bases with no gene match: 4. CDR3 sequence (DNA): TGTGCCATCAGTAGGACAGGGGCAGATTCACCCCTCCACTTT. This encodes CAISRTGADSPLHF.